The next 20 T cell receptor beta chains were all read from a single sample in a study of Ad26.COV2.S vaccination and SARS-CoV-2 variants. The treatment denotes: 15 to 20 received Ad26.COV2.S at low or high dose, single or two shots; about 5 received placebo; per-sample allocation not given. Following the first vaccine or placebo injection, samples were taken on day 63. Produced via immunoSEQ multiplex PCR; TCRdb's table is partial and in-frame only. The sample has a few hundred thousand clones, roughly 90% seen once. The specimen was peripheral blood, collected in a trial of Ad26.COV2.S vaccine versus placebo. These receptors were obtained from a person between 18 and 59 years old who received the Ad26.COV2.S COVID-19 vaccine or a placebo.

The chain couples TRBV27 to TRBJ1-6; TRBD1 agrees at 8 bases. The CDR3 extends over 15 amino acids. The germline V gene has CDR1 MNHEY and CDR2 SMNVEV (reference sequence). J was trimmed by 6 bases and V by 6 bases; bases with no gene match: 7. The CDR3, as DNA: TGTGCCAGCAGGGACCAGGGGGCACGTAATTCACCCCTCCACTTT. It codes for CASRDQGARNSPLHF.

J is TRBJ2-7 and V is TRBV5-6, with 10 bases aligning to TRBD2. There are 14 residues in the CDR3. After removal of 3 bases from V and 3 bases from J, the junction contained 3 bases not matched to a gene. Germline V lookup: CDR1 SGHDT, CDR2 YYEEEE. The CDR3 spells CASSSGTSVYEQYF. The CDR3 nucleotides are TGTGCCAGCAGCTCCGGGACTAGCGTCTACGAGCAGTACTTC.

V is TRBV5-6 and J is TRBJ2-3; 9 bases are shared with TRBD2. The CDR3 loop spans 15 amino acids. With 0 bases clipped from V and 5 bases from J, the junction kept 4 bases outside the gene matches. Germline V gene sequence: CDR1 SGHDT, CDR2 YYEEEE. The CDR3 is CASSLGASGVDTQYF. Written as DNA, the CDR3 is TGTGCCAGCAGCTTGGGGGCTAGCGGGGTAGATACGCAGTATTTT.

CDR3 protein: CASSLGTGDGYTF. CDR3 sequence (DNA): TGTGCCAGCAGCTTAGGGACAGGGGATGGCTACACCTTC. The gene calls are TRBV7-9 and TRBJ1-2, with 9 bases identical to TRBD1. Germline V gene sequence: CDR1 SEHNR, CDR2 FQNEAQ (reference sequence). Germline trimming cut 1 base from V and 6 bases from J; bases unmatched to any gene: 0. The CDR3 consists of 13 residues.

The V call is TRBV4-3, the J call TRBJ1-4; the D gene is possibly TRBD1 (5 bases). The CDR3 contains 13 residues. Per the germline V gene, CDR1 is LGHNA and CDR2 is YSLEER. Between the trimmed V and J ends, which lost 1 base and 12 bases, there was a span of 12 bases. In DNA, the CDR3 is TGCGCCAGCAGCCAAGGCGGGGGGGATGAACTGTTTTTT. It specifies CASSQGGGDELFF.

J is TRBJ2-3 and V is TRBV3-1 (or the pseudogene TRBV3-2); 7 nucleotides agree with TRBD2. The CDR3 covers 17 residues. CDR1 is LGHDT and CDR2 is YNNKEL in the germline V gene (reference sequence). Trimming took 2 bases from V and 2 from J; bases not matched to a gene: 10. The CDR3 sequence: CASSQSPSGGITDTQYF. CDR3 DNA sequence: TGTGCCAGCAGCCAATCCCCTTCCGGGGGGATCACAGATACGCAGTATTTT.

The J gene is TRBJ2-7, the V gene TRBV7-9; no clear D gene. The V gene's germline CDR1 is SEHNR and CDR2 FQNEAQ (reference sequence). CDR3 length equals 13 residues. Deletions cut 1 base from V and 3 bases from J, with 7 bases between. CDR3 nucleotide sequence: TGTGCCAGCAGCTTAGAAGGGAACTACGAGCAGTACTTC. This codes for CASSLEGNYEQYF.

The J gene is TRBJ1-2, the V gene TRBV19; D may be TRBD1 (5 bases). From germline, CDR1 is LNHDA and CDR2 SQIVND (reference sequence). CDR3 length: 14 amino acids. V gave up 7 bases and J gave up 0 bases, with 12 bases separating them. The CDR3 DNA follows: TGTGCCAGTAAACAGGTCCAAGCTAACTATGGCTACACCTTC. Residues: CASKQVQANYGYTF.

The rearrangement uses TRBV4-1 and TRBJ1-1; D not certain. Germline V gene data show CDR1 as MGHRA and CDR2 as YSYEKL. V was cut by 4 bases and J by 4 bases, with 16 bases left in between. The CDR3 has 15 amino acids. The DNA of the CDR3 is TGCGCCAGCAGCCCGGAAATTACTTGGAGCACTGAAGCTTTCTTT. Translated, it gives CASSPEITWSTEAFF.

This clone was seen a few times. The rearrangement joins TRBV10-1 to TRBJ2-2, with a weak D call TRBD1 (6 bases). The V end lost 10 bases, the J end lost 4 bases, and 16 bases lay between the germline ends. CDR1 WNHNN and CDR2 SYGVQD come from the germline V gene (reference sequence). The length of the CDR3 is 14 residues. The CDR3 nucleotides are TGCGCCACCAGGCCAAACAGGGTCACCGGGGAGCTGTTTTTT. This codes for CATRPNRVTGELFF.

The rearrangement joins TRBV4-3 to TRBJ1-2; 10 bases are a match to TRBD1. Germline CDR1 reads LGHNA; CDR2 reads YSLEER. The V segment lost 2 bases and the J segment 4 bases; nucleotides outside the gene matches: 4. The CDR3 is 15 amino acids. The CDR3 loop is CASSQSRTGGYGYTF. The CDR3 DNA reads as TGCGCCAGCAGCCAATCTCGGACAGGGGGCTATGGCTACACCTTC.

The chain is built from TRBV19 and TRBJ1-1; 7 nucleotides match TRBD1. Trimming took 7 bases from V and 1 from J; bases not matched to a gene: 9. This CDR3 is built from 15 residues. Germline-derived CDR1 and CDR2 are LNHDA and SQIVND (reference sequence). The CDR3 loop reads CASKRDRNPNTEAFF. CDR3 DNA sequence: TGTGCCAGTAAAAGGGACAGAAACCCGAACACTGAAGCTTTCTTT.

The chain has TRBV19 and TRBJ2-3, with 8 bases identical to TRBD2. Germline V gene lookup returns CDR1 LNHDA and CDR2 SQIVND (reference sequence). CDR3 size: 15 residues. Unmatched junction bases numbered 12, after V lost 7 bases and J lost 6 bases. CDR3 amino acids: CASNPEVAGPDTQYF. For the CDR3, the DNA is TGTGCCAGTAACCCTGAGGTAGCGGGGCCCGATACGCAGTATTTT.

This chain connects TRBV13 to TRBJ2-5; 7 positions agree with TRBD1. The V segment lost 6 bases and the J segment 4 bases; nucleotides outside the gene matches: 8. CDR1 is PRHDT and CDR2 is FYEKMQ in the germline V gene (reference sequence). This CDR3 has 14 residues. CDR3 amino acids: CASRGQGERETQYF. CDR3 coding DNA: TGTGCCAGCAGGGGGCAGGGGGAAAGAGAGACCCAGTACTTC.

The rearrangement uses TRBV9 and TRBJ2-2; possibly TRBD2 for D (6 bases). Trimming cost V 4 bases and J 8 bases, with 15 bases left between them. Germline V CDR1 and CDR2: SGDLS, YYNGEE. This CDR3 is built from 14 residues. In DNA form, the CDR3 reads TGTGCCAGCAGCCCGAGGACTAACGGAGGGGAGCTGTTTTTT. Amino acid sequence: CASSPRTNGGELFF.

The rearrangement uses TRBV4-3 and TRBJ2-1; TRBD1 matches at 7 bases. Germline-derived CDR1 and CDR2 are LGHNA and YSLEER. The CDR3 length is 16 residues. The V and J ends lost 4 bases and 4 bases, in that order; junction bases with no gene match: 10. The CDR3 DNA is TGCGCCAGCAGCCCAAGCGTAGGGGGCGCGTACAATGAGCAGTTCTTC. Its translation is CASSPSVGGAYNEQFF.

The CDR3 reads CASSIRDRDDTQYF. CDR3 nucleotide sequence: TGTGCCAGCAGCATCCGGGACAGGGATGATACGCAGTATTTT. The chain has TRBV7-9 and TRBJ2-3, with 9 bases fitting TRBD1. CDR1 and CDR2 from the germline V gene are SEHNR and FQNEAQ (reference sequence). The V and J ends lost 5 bases and 6 bases, in that order; junction bases with no gene match: 6. This CDR3 has 14 residues.

The table lists this clone with a count of one. The rearrangement links TRBV11-2 to TRBJ2-3; a possible D gene is TRBD2 (5 bases). The CDR3 runs to 15 residues. Germline CDR1 SGHAT, CDR2 FQNNGV. The germline V and J ends were trimmed by 0 bases and 4 bases, with 11 bases remaining between them. The DNA for the CDR3 is TGTGCCAGCAGCTTAGAACTAGGCCCCCCAGATACGCAGTATTTT. Encoded protein: CASSLELGPPDTQYF.

The chain recombines TRBV6-2 or TRBV6-3 with TRBJ2-3; D gene unclear. This CDR3 has 14 residues. Trimming pared 0 bases from V and 0 bases from J, leaving 4 bases between. From germline, CDR1 is MNHEY and CDR2 SVGEGT. The CDR3 is CASSYSASTDTQYF. The CDR3, as DNA: TGTGCCAGCAGTTACTCGGCTAGCACAGATACGCAGTATTTT.

V is TRBV30 and J is TRBJ1-3; maybe TRBD1 (5 bases). Germline V gene lookup returns CDR1 GTSNPN and CDR2 SVGIG (reference sequence). The CDR3 sequence is 15 residues long. Deletions cut 0 bases from V and 3 bases from J, with 12 bases between. Here the CDR3 DNA reads TGTGCCTGGAGTGTCCGGGACCGACTTGGAAACACCATATATTTT. Translating gives CAWSVRDRLGNTIYF. The full variable domain, rest sourced from reference TRBV30 and TRBJ1-3, is SQTIHQWPATLVQPVGSPLSLECTVEGTSNPNLYWYRQAAGRGLQLLFYSVGIGQISSEVPQNLSASRPQDRQFILSSKKLLLSDSGFYLCAWSVRDRLGNTIYFGEGSWLTVV.